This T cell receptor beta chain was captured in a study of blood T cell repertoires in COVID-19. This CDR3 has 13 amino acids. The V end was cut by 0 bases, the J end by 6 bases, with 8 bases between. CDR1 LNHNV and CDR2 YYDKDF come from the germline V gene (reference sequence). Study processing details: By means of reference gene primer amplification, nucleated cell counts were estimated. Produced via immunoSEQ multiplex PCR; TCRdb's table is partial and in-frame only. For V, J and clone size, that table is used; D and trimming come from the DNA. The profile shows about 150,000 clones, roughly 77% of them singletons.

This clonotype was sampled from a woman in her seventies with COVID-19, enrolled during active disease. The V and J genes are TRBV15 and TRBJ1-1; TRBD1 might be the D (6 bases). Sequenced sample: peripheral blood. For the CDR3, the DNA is TGTGCCACCAGCAGAGACAGGGGCTCTGAAGCTTTCTTT. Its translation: CATSRDRGSEAFF.